One and the same sample provided the 10 T cell receptor beta chains below, sequenced in a study of cytomegalovirus exposure and HLA in healthy donors. TCRdb's copy holds only in-frame clones and misses some; the assay was immunoSEQ multiplex PCR. The sample holds 100,000 or so clones, roughly 85% seen once. Source material: PBMCs. Receptor source: a man younger than 35 in good health and CMV-seropositive.

This chain uses TRBV6-1 with TRBJ2-1; weak D call: TRBD2 (6 bases). Germline V lookup: CDR1 MNHNS, CDR2 SASEGT. Deletions cut 2 bases from V and 15 bases from J, with 14 bases between. This CDR3 comprises 12 residues. CDR3 sequence: CASSELGLGRFF. The CDR3 nucleotides read TGTGCCAGCAGTGAATTAGGCCTCGGGAGGTTCTTC.

In this sample, this clone turned up a few times. The chain links TRBV11-1 to TRBJ1-1, with a possible D match to TRBD1 (6 bases). Germline CDR1 SGHAT, CDR2 FQDESV (reference sequence). Trimming took 4 bases from V and 1 from J, leaving 10 bases between them. The CDR3 consists of 14 residues. CDR3 coding DNA: TGTGCCAGCAGCTGGGGACAACAGAACACTGAAGCTTTCTTT. It is translated as CASSWGQQNTEAFF.

V gene TRBV10-3 combines with J gene TRBJ2-1; TRBD1 aligns across 8 bases. V lost 3 bases and J lost 8; bases outside the gene matches: 6. CDR3 length: 14 residues. CDR1 is ENHRY and CDR2 is SYGVKD in the germline V gene. This chain's CDR3 is CAISERTGFYEQFF. CDR3 DNA sequence: TGTGCCATCAGTGAAAGGACAGGGTTTTATGAGCAGTTCTTC.

A word on this clone: Distinct nucleotide sequences in the sample also encode this CDR3. V is TRBV5-6 and J is TRBJ1-5; 8 bases line up with TRBD1. Germline CDR1 reads SGHDT; CDR2 reads YYEEEE. CDR3 size: 14 residues. V gave up 4 bases and J gave up 6 bases; unmatched junction bases: 6. The CDR3 here is CASSRGQGGQPQHF. The DNA of the CDR3 is TGTGCCAGCAGCCGAGGACAGGGCGGTCAGCCCCAGCATTTT.

The J gene is TRBJ2-5, the V gene TRBV5-6; TRBD2 matches 7 bases. In germline, CDR1 is SGHDT, CDR2 YYEEEE. The trim removed 2 bases at V and 5 bases at J, leaving 12 bases unmatched. This CDR3 comprises 16 residues. The CDR3 coding sequence is TGTGCCAGCAGCTTCTCGAAGGTGGGGGGAGGGGAGACCCAGTACTTC. This gives the protein CASSFSKVGGGETQYF.

V gene TRBV18 combines with J gene TRBJ2-2, with a possible D match to TRBD2 (5 bases). The V end was cut by 4 bases, the J end by 1 base, with 10 bases between. This CDR3 is 15 amino acids long. From germline, CDR1 is KGHSH and CDR2 LQKENI. CDR3 amino acids: CASSLRLLNTGELFF. In DNA form, the CDR3 reads TGTGCCAGCTCACTGAGACTATTGAACACCGGGGAGCTGTTTTTT. Variable domain in full (rest from reference TRBV18 and TRBJ2-2): NAGVMQNPRHLVRRRGQEARLRCSPMKGHSHVYWYRQLPEEGLKFMVYLQKENIIDESGMPKERFSAEFPKEGPSILRIQQVVRGDSAAYFCASSLRLLNTGELFFGEGSRLTVL.

This clone was observed many times. In DNA, the CDR3 is TGCGCCACCTCCCCCCGTCGGGGGAACTTGTCTCCCGATACGCAGTATTTT. Its translation is CATSPRRGNLSPDTQYF. V is TRBV10-2 and J is TRBJ2-3; tentatively, D is TRBD2 (6 bases). From germline, CDR1 is WSHSY and CDR2 SAAADI. Trimming removed 10 bases from V and 6 bases from J, with 29 bases in between. The CDR3 is made up of 17 amino acids.

This clone has only one observation. The chain carries TRBV5-1 and TRBJ2-2; 7 bases line up with TRBD2. Trimming took 3 bases from V and 6 from J; bases not matched to a gene: 2. This CDR3 comprises 13 residues. Germline CDR1 reads SGHRS; CDR2 reads YFSETQ. The DNA of the CDR3 is TGCGCCAGCAGCTCTGCGGGGGCCGGGGAGCTGTTTTTT. Translation gives CASSSAGAGELFF.

The gene calls are TRBV11-1 and TRBJ1-2; 8 bases line up with TRBD1. From germline, CDR1 is SGHAT and CDR2 FQDESV (reference sequence). Trimming removed 1 base from V and 9 bases from J; junction bases left unmatched: 7. The CDR3 has 14 amino acids. CDR3 nucleotide sequence: TGTGCCAGCAGCTTAGATGGTGGACAGGGCCGCTACACCTTC. It codes for CASSLDGGQGRYTF.

The chain joins TRBV4-1 to TRBJ1-2, with 7 bases identical to TRBD1. Germline trimming cut 1 base from V and 4 bases from J; bases unmatched to any gene: 6. The CDR3 is made up of 15 amino acids. The germline V gene encodes CDR1 MGHRA and CDR2 YSYEKL. This CDR3 reads CASSQGTGVGYGYTF. DNA for the CDR3: TGCGCCAGCAGCCAAGGAACAGGGGTAGGCTATGGCTACACCTTC.